This T cell receptor (beta chain) is drawn from a study of response to subunit inactivated influenza vaccine. On this clonotype itself: Its specificity is unknown.

MiXCR, applied by TCRdb to the RT-PCR reads, yields one record per CDR3 protein. The sample holds about half a million distinct CDR3 sequences, about 25% seen once. This CDR3 comprises 14 residues. With 4 bases clipped from V and 6 bases from J, the junction kept 6 bases outside the gene matches. Germline V lookup: CDR1 SGHRS, CDR2 YFSETQ. Findings and caveats of the study: Authors suggested few new T cells are recruited by each seasonal influenza vaccination.

This TCR derives from a man in his forties or fifties who received an inactivated influenza vaccine. The chain employs TRBV5-1 and TRBJ1-5, with 8 bases matching TRBD1. The sample consisted of CD4+ T cells sorted from PBMCs, taken approximately 5 days after vaccination. The CDR3 DNA reads TGCGCCAGCAGCCCAGGGGGCAAGAGTCAGCCCCAGCATTTT. Its protein product is CASSPGGKSQPQHF.